The 29 T cell receptor beta chains presented below share a single source sample, sequenced in a study of T cells in Graves' hyperthyroidism and ophthalmopathy. RNA transcripts provided the source from which TCR beta CDR3 regions were amplified. Initially, a first-round RT-PCR of the TCR CDR3 employed the HTBI primer set. TCRdb reprocessed the multiplex PCR reads with MiXCR, giving one entry per CDR3 protein. Found here are 93,000 or so distinct CDR3 sequences, over 45% of them singletons; the top ten hold roughly 24%. Sequenced sample: blood. Receptors were obtained from a man aged 35 to 55 with Graves' hyperthyroidism.

As concerns this clonotype: This may arise from a read error, as a much more abundant clone is one base away. CDR3 region: CASSPHGTGYTEAFF. In nucleotides, the CDR3 is TGTGCCAGCAGCCCCCATGGGACAGGGTATACTGAAGCTTTCTTT. The chain uses TRBV12-3 or TRBV12-4 and TRBJ1-1, with 9 bases that match TRBD1. The CDR3 is made up of 15 amino acids. With 6 bases clipped from V and 5 bases from J, the junction kept 10 bases outside the gene matches.

This clonotype was recorded at least ten times. The chain is built from TRBV6-5 and TRBJ2-1, with 8 bases matching TRBD2. This CDR3 is 14 amino acids long. The germline CDR1 and CDR2 sequences are MNHEY and SVGAGI. With V trimmed by 5 bases and J by 5 bases, 5 bases remained unmatched. The CDR3 nucleotides read TGTGCCAGCAGTAGCGGGAGTTCGAACAATGAGCAGTTCTTC. It translates to CASSSGSSNNEQFF.

This clonotype was seen once. This chain uses TRBV20-1 with TRBJ1-1; D possibly corresponds to TRBD1 (6 bases). This CDR3 is 13 amino acids long. V lost 7 bases, J lost 8 bases, and 20 bases lay in between. The germline CDR1 and CDR2 sequences are DFQATT and SNEGSKA (reference sequence). The CDR3 loop reads CSVAGDSRREAFF. CDR3 nucleotides: TGCAGTGTTGCAGGGGATTCCCGTAGGGAAGCTTTCTTT.

This clonotype came up many times. The chain combines TRBV12-3 or TRBV12-4 with TRBJ1-1; TRBD1 agrees at 7 bases. Trimming took 3 bases from V and 8 from J; bases not matched to a gene: 9. CDR3 length equals 14 residues. The chain's CDR3 is CASSFSVRGGEAFF. In DNA, the CDR3 is TGTGCCAGCAGTTTTTCGGTCAGGGGGGGCGAAGCTTTCTTT.

The J gene is TRBJ2-3, the V gene TRBV7-6; 7 nucleotides line up with TRBD1. Trimming took 5 bases from V and 9 from J; bases not matched to a gene: 8. CDR1 and CDR2 from the germline V gene are SGHVS and FNYEAQ. CDR3 size: 13 residues. In DNA, the CDR3 is TGTGCCAGCAGCCCTCGACAGGGTCAAACGCAGTATTTT. It encodes CASSPRQGQTQYF.

The table lists this clonotype with many counts. The chain has TRBV12-3 or TRBV12-4 and TRBJ1-2; 9 bases agree with TRBD1. This CDR3 has 14 residues. With V trimmed by 6 bases and J by 5 bases, 7 bases remained unmatched. CDR3 sequence reads: CASSWTGTGYGYTF. The CDR3 nucleotides read TGTGCCAGCAGCTGGACTGGGACAGGGTATGGCTACACCTTC.

Many counts were recorded for this clonotype. The chain combines TRBV7-3 with TRBJ1-1, with D hard to call. Germline assignment: CDR1 SGHTA and CDR2 FQGTGA. The CDR3 covers 15 residues. V gave up 3 bases and J gave up 4 bases, with 15 bases separating them. This chain's CDR3 is CASSLTYGMGTEAFF. CDR3 nucleotide sequence: TGTGCCAGCAGCTTGACGTACGGGATGGGCACTGAAGCTTTCTTT.

This clonotype was counted many times. This chain joins TRBV6-6 and TRBJ2-2, with a tentative D call TRBD2 (6 bases). CDR3 length: 14 amino acids. CDR1 and CDR2 from the germline V gene are MNHNY and SVGAGI (reference sequence). V was trimmed by 6 bases and J by 7 bases, leaving 15 bases between them. CDR3 in DNA: TGTGCCAGCAGGGGTCCGGGAGAGGGCGGGGAGCTGTTTTTT. It is translated as CASRGPGEGGELFF.

The gene calls are TRBV7-9 and TRBJ2-1; D ambiguous. Germline V gene sequence: CDR1 SEHNR, CDR2 FQNEAQ (reference sequence). The ends were cut back, 5 bases at V and 0 bases at J, with 8 bases in the middle. The CDR3 covers 14 residues. This chain's CDR3 is CASSLRYSYNEQFF. The CDR3 region has the DNA TGTGCCAGCAGCCTGCGGTACTCCTACAATGAGCAGTTCTTC.

This clonotype has a count of ten or more. V gene TRBV19 combines with J gene TRBJ2-2, with D perhaps assigned TRBD1 or TRBD2 (5 bases each). CDR1 and CDR2 (germline): LNHDA, SQIVND (reference sequence). V lost 3 bases, J lost 4 bases, and 12 bases lay in between. The length of the CDR3 is 15 residues. CDR3 nucleotides: TGTGCCAGTAGTATCAGCTCAGGGAGCACCGGGGAGCTGTTTTTT. Protein sequence: CASSISSGSTGELFF. Using reference TRBV19 and TRBJ2-2 for the parts outside the CDR3, the full variable domain is DGGITQSPKYLFRKEGQNVTLSCEQNLNHDAMYWYRQDPGQGLRLIYYSQIVNDFQKGDIAEGYSVSREKKESFPLTVTSAQKNPTAFYLCASSISSGSTGELFFGEGSRLTVL.

This clonotype was found many times. CDR3 region: CASRQPGQQLHF. The CDR3, as DNA: TGTGCCAGCAGGCAACCGGGACAGCAACTCCACTTT. V gene TRBV6-2 or TRBV6-3 combines with J gene TRBJ1-6; 7 nucleotides line up with TRBD1. Trimming cost V 6 bases and J 16 bases; bases outside gene matches: 9. CDR3 length equals 12 residues. Germline values: CDR1 MNHEY, CDR2 SVGEGT.

The chain uses TRBV20-1 and TRBJ1-4; TRBD1 might be the D (5 bases). Germline V gene data show CDR1 as DFQATT and CDR2 as SNEGSKA (reference sequence). Trimming stripped 6 bases from V and 6 bases from J, with 11 bases between. CDR3 length: 12 amino acids. Written as DNA, the CDR3 is TGCAGTGCGATAGCGGGGGATGAAAAACTGTTTTTT. Protein: CSAIAGDEKLFF.

The table lists this clonotype with many counts. The CDR3 nucleotides are TGTGCCAGCAGTATCGGGACTAGCGGGAGAGATACGCAGTATTTT. It codes for CASSIGTSGRDTQYF. The rearrangement joins TRBV6-6 to TRBJ2-3, with 14 nucleotides matching TRBD2. The ends lost 5 bases at V and 5 bases at J; junction bases unmatched: 3. The length of the CDR3 is 15 residues. Germline-derived CDR1 and CDR2 are MNHNY and SVGAGI (reference sequence).

This clonotype was recorded many times. This chain links TRBV4-3 with TRBJ1-1; D gene ambiguous. Trimming pared 0 bases from V and 2 bases from J, leaving 10 bases between. Germline loops: CDR1 LGHNA, CDR2 YSLEER. There are 15 residues in the CDR3. CDR3 in amino acids: CASSQDQDLNTEAFF. Here the CDR3 DNA reads TGCGCCAGCAGCCAAGATCAGGACTTAAACACTGAAGCTTTCTTT.

The table lists this clonotype with many counts. The V and J genes are TRBV15 and TRBJ1-4, with D uncertain. The CDR3 is 15 amino acids. In germline, CDR1 is LNHNV, CDR2 YYDKDF (reference sequence). Trimming removed 5 bases from V and 4 bases from J, with 14 bases in between. The CDR3 protein is CATSFPLTLNEKLFF. CDR3 nucleotide sequence: TGTGCCACCAGCTTCCCCTTGACCCTTAATGAAAAACTGTTTTTT.

The chain links TRBV11-3 to TRBJ1-5; tentative D call: TRBD1 (5 bases). CDR3 length: 13 residues. Germline CDR1 SGHNT, CDR2 YENEEA. Trimming shortened V by 4 bases and J by 14 bases, and 18 bases separated the two germline ends. The CDR3, as DNA: TGTGCCAGCAGCTACAGGACGGTGAAGCTCGAGCATTTT. Protein: CASSYRTVKLEHF.

The V and J genes are TRBV29-1 and TRBJ1-1; D might be TRBD1 (6 bases). The CDR3 has 13 residues. CDR1 is SQVTM, CDR2 ANQGSEA, per germline. V was pared by 7 bases and J by 1 base, with 13 bases between. CDR3 sequence reads: CSETTGTNTEAFF. For the CDR3, the DNA is TGCAGCGAAACTACAGGGACGAACACTGAAGCTTTCTTT.

In its sample, this clonotype was seen many times. The chain is built from TRBV7-6 and TRBJ2-6; D remains ambiguous. Germline CDR1 reads SGHVS; CDR2 reads FNYEAQ. The CDR3 is 17 amino acids. V was trimmed by 1 base and J by 5 bases, leaving 15 bases between them. The CDR3 protein is CASSLDPRPRWANVLTF. The CDR3 coding sequence is TGTGCCAGCAGCTTAGATCCTAGGCCCCGATGGGCCAACGTCCTGACTTTC.

The V gene is TRBV7-3, the J gene TRBJ2-2; D tentatively reads TRBD1 or TRBD2 (6 bases each). V was clipped by 3 bases and J by 8 bases, with 13 bases between them. CDR3 length: 14 amino acids. The germline gives CDR1 SGHTA, CDR2 FQGTGA. In DNA form, the CDR3 reads TGTGCCAGCAGCTTCCCGGGGGCGCGGGGGGAGCTGTTTTTT. Translated, it gives CASSFPGARGELFF. The variable domain in full, completed from reference TRBV7-3 and TRBJ2-2, reads GAGVSQTPSNKVTEKGKYVELRCDPISGHTALYWYRQSLGQGPEFLIYFQGTGAADDSGLPNDRFFAVRPEGSVSTLKIQRTERGDSAVYLCASSFPGARGELFFGEGSRLTVL.

With regard to this clonotype: A much larger clone lies one base from this, so it may be a read error. The J gene is TRBJ2-7, the V gene TRBV27; D is unresolved. The CDR3 runs 13 residues. Trimming removed 2 bases from V and 2 bases from J, with 7 bases in between. Germline V gene data show CDR1 as MNHEY and CDR2 as SMNVEV (reference sequence). CDR3 DNA sequence: TGTGCCAGCAGTTTAGCGGTCCCCTACGAGCAGTACTTC. Its translation is CASSLAVPYEQYF.

This sequence joins TRBV6-5 and TRBJ2-2, with 7 bases matching TRBD1. The CDR3 is 16 amino acids. The trim removed 6 bases at V and 6 bases at J, leaving 13 bases unmatched. Germline CDR1 reads MNHEY; CDR2 reads SVGAGI. CDR3 protein: CASRADRAVGAGELFF. The CDR3 nucleotides read TGTGCCAGCAGAGCAGACAGGGCCGTAGGGGCCGGGGAGCTGTTTTTT.

The chain couples TRBV20-1 to TRBJ2-5, with 12 bases identical to TRBD2. CDR3 length equals 14 residues. Germline-derived CDR1 and CDR2 are DFQATT and SNEGSKA (reference sequence). V was clipped by 4 bases and J by 5 bases; unmatched bases: 5. The CDR3 loop reads CSATGLAGWETQYF. In DNA, the CDR3 is TGCAGTGCTACGGGACTAGCGGGTTGGGAGACCCAGTACTTC.

This clonotype was picked up many times. This sequence joins TRBV20-1 and TRBJ2-5; TRBD1 matches 7 bases. The closer fit of TRBJ2-3 to the DNA end suggests the J call may be wrong. The length of the CDR3 is 16 residues. The germline V gene encodes CDR1 DFQATT and CDR2 SNEGSKA (reference sequence). CDR3 residues: CSARDQGTGVGDTQYF. As DNA, the CDR3 is TGCAGTGCTAGAGATCAGGGAACAGGGGTTGGAGATACGCAGTATTTT.

Comments on this clonotype: The junction departs from the called germline gene at one end, perhaps through a read error. The chain couples TRBV24-1 to TRBJ1-4; D might be TRBD1 (5 bases). Germline V gene lookup returns CDR1 KGHDR and CDR2 SFDVKD. This CDR3 has 14 residues. CDR3 residues: CATSDNDSGGKPFF. The CDR3 DNA reads as TGTGCCACCAGTGATAACGACAGCGGAGGAAAACCGTTTTTT.

The chain recombines TRBV2 with TRBJ2-3; either TRBD1 or TRBD2 may fit D (5 bases each). The V gene's germline CDR1 is SNHLY and CDR2 FYNNEI. CDR3 length: 12 residues. Trimming removed 7 bases at V and 4 bases at J, with 9 bases between. This CDR3 is CASTRDADTQYF. DNA for the CDR3: TGTGCCAGCACGAGGGACGCAGATACGCAGTATTTT.

This clonotype came up many times. The chain uses TRBV20-1 and TRBJ2-7; D is ambiguous. Between the trimmed V and J ends, which lost 3 bases and 0 bases, there was a span of 9 bases. This CDR3 region has 13 residues. Germline V gene data show CDR1 as DFQATT and CDR2 as SNEGSKA (reference sequence). The CDR3 protein is CSASPGASYEQYF. In DNA, the CDR3 is TGCAGTGCTAGCCCCGGCGCCTCCTACGAGCAGTACTTC.

The chain joins TRBV7-2 to TRBJ2-1; TRBD1 aligns across 9 bases. This CDR3 is built from 13 residues. Germline assignment: CDR1 SGHTA and CDR2 FQGNSA. V shed 5 bases and J 7 bases; nucleotides not matched to a gene: 3. Here the CDR3 reads CASSRDRENEQFF. The DNA for the CDR3 is TGTGCCAGCAGCCGGGACAGGGAAAATGAGCAGTTCTTC.

As for this clonotype: A much more abundant neighbour one base away suggests this may be a read error. The CDR3: CACNTGFNEKLFF. The CDR3 nucleotides read TGTGCCTGCAATACAGGGTTTAATGAAAAACTGTTTTTT. This sequence joins TRBV6-2 or TRBV6-3 and TRBJ1-4; D is possibly TRBD1 (6 bases). The CDR3 extends over 13 amino acids. Looked up from germline, CDR1 is MNHEY and CDR2 is SVGEGT. V lost 11 bases and J lost 4, with 14 bases in between.

Concerning this clonotype itself: The junction and the germline gene differ at one end; a read error may be behind it. The J gene is TRBJ2-3, the V gene TRBV7-3; the D gene is possibly TRBD1 (5 bases). The CDR3 runs 13 residues. Per germline, CDR1 SGHTA and CDR2 FQGTGA. CDR3 nucleotides: TGTGCCAGCGGATCGACAGCTACAGATACGCAGTACTTT. Its translation is CASGSTATDTQYF.